This T cell receptor (beta chain) was sequenced in a study of blood T cell repertoires in COVID-19. Study background: Acute-phase and convalescent COVID-19 samples originated in the United States, Italy and Spain. In each case, the material was cDNA or gDNA derived from T cells, B-cell-depleted T cells, or PBMCs.

Authors' data handling: Estimation of nucleated cell counts was performed using reference gene primer amplification. TCRdb's table, derived via immunoSEQ multiplex PCR, lists solely in-frame clones and lacks some. V and J calls and clone size are those listed in that table; D and trimming were worked out from the DNA. This table has 200,000 to 250,000 clones, 80% to 90% appearing once. The CDR3 length is 15 residues. The germline gives CDR1 KGHSH, CDR2 LQKENI. Trimming took 3 bases from V and 7 from J; bases not matched to a gene: 6. The source material was peripheral blood. The clonotype originates from a middle-aged woman who had recovered from COVID-19. The J gene is TRBJ1-6, the V gene TRBV18; 7 bases align to TRBD1. CDR3 loop: CASSPSVQGNSPLHF. DNA of the CDR3: TGTGCCAGCTCACCTAGTGTACAGGGGAATTCACCCCTCCACTTT.